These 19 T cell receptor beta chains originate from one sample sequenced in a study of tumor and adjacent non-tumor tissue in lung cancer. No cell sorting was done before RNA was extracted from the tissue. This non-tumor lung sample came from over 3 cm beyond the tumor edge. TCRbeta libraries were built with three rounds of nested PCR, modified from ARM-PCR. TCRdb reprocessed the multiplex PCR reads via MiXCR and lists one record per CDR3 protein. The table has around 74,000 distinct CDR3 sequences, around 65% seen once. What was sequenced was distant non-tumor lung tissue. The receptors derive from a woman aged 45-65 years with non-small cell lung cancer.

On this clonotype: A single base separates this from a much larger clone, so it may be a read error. DNA for the CDR3: TGTGCCAGCACCCCGATTGGGGGCTGGCACGAGCAGTACTTC. It encodes CASTPIGGWHEQYF. V is TRBV12-3 or TRBV12-4 and J is TRBJ2-7; a possible D gene is TRBD1 (6 bases). The CDR3 extends over 14 amino acids. V was pared by 7 bases and J by 5 bases, with 18 bases between.

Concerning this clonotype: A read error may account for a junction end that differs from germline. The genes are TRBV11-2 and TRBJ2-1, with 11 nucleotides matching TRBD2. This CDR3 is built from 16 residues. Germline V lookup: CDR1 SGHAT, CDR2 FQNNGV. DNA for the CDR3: TGTGCCTGCAGCCAGAGACTAGCGGGAAGATTAGGTGAGCAGTTCTTC. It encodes CACSQRLAGRLGEQFF.

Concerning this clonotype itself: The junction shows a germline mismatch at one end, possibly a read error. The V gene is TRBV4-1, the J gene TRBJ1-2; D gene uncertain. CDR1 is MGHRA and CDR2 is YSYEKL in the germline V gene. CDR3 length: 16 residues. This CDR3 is CANSQAVTGPIYGYTF. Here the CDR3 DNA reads TGCGCCAACAGCCAAGCTGTGACCGGACCAATCTATGGATACACCTTC.

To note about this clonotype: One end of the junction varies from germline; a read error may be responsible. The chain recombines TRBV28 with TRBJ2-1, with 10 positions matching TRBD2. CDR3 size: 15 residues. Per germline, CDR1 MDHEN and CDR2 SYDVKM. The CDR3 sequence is CAGRSSGGSYNEQFF. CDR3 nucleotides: TGTGCCGGCAGATCTAGCGGGGGCTCCTACAATGAGCAGTTCTTC. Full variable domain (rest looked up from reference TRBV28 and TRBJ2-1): DVKVTQSSRYLVKRTGEKVFLECVQDMDHENMFWYRQDPGLGLRLIYFSYDVKMKEKGDIPEGYSVSREKKERFSLILESASTNQTSMYLCAGRSSGGSYNEQFFGPGTRLTVL.

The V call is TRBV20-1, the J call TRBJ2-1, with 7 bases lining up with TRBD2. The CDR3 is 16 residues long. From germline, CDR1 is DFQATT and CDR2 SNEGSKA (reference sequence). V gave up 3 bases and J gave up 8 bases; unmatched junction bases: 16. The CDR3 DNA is TGCAGTGCTAGTGATCGGTTAGGACTAGTAAATGATGAGCAGTTCTTC. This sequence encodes CSASDRLGLVNDEQFF.

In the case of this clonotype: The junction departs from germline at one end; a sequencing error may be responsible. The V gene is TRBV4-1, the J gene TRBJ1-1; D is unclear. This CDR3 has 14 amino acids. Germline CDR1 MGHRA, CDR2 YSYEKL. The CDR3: CARSQDFLAAEAFF. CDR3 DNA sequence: TGCGCCAGGAGCCAAGATTTCCTGGCAGCCGAAGCTTTCTTT.

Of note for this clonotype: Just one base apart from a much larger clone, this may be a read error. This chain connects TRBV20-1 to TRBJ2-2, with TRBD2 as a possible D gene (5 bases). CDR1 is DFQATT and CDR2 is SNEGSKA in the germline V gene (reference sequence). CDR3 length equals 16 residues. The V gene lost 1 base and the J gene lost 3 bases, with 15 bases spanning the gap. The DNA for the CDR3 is TGCAGTGCTAGAGGTTTGGGGAGAGTAGACACCGGGGAGCTGTTTTTT. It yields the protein CSARGLGRVDTGELFF.

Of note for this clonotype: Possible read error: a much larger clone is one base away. The CDR3: CANRQSGDRGSEAFF. The CDR3 DNA follows: TGTGCCAACAGACAAAGCGGCGACAGGGGTTCTGAAGCTTTCTTT. The chain uses TRBV12-3 or TRBV12-4 and TRBJ1-1; 8 bases map to TRBD1. The CDR3 is 15 residues long. The trim removed 10 bases at V and 6 bases at J, leaving 16 bases unmatched.

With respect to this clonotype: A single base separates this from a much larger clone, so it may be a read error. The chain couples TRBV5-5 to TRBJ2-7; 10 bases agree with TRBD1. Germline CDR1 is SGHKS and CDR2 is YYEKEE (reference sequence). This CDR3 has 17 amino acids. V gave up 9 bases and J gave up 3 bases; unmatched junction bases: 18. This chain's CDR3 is CANSFSGTGVLSYEQYF. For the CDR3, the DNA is TGTGCCAACAGTTTTTCCGGGACAGGGGTACTGAGCTACGAGCAGTACTTC. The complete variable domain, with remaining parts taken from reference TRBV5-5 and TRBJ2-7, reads DAGVTQSPTHLIKTRGQQVTLRCSPISGHKSVSWYQQVLGQGPQFIFQYYEKEERGRGNFPDRFSARQFPNYSSELNVNALLLGDSALYLCANSFSGTGVLSYEQYFGPGTRLTVT.

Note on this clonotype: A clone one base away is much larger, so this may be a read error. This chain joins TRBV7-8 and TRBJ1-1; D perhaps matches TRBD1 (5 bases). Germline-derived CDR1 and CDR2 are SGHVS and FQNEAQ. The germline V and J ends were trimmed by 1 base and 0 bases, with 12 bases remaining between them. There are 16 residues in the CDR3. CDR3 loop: CASSLGGGIMNTEAFF. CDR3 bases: TGTGCCAGCAGCTTAGGTGGGGGAATCATGAACACTGAAGCTTTCTTT.

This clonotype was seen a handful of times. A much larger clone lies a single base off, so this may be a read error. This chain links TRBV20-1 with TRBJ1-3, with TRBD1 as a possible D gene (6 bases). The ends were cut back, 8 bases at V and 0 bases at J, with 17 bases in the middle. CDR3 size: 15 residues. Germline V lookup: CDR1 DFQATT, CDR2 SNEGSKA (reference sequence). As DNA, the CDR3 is TGCAGTACGCAAACAGGGATCAGCTCTGGAAACACCATATATTTT. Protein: CSTQTGISSGNTIYF.

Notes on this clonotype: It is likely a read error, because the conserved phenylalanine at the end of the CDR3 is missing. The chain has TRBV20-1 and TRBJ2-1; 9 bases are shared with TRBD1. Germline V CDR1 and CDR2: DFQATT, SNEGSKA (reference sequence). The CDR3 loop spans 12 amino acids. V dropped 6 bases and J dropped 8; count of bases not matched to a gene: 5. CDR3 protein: CSASDRGYEQFY. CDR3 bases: TGCAGTGCATCGGACAGGGGCTATGAGCAGTTCTAC.

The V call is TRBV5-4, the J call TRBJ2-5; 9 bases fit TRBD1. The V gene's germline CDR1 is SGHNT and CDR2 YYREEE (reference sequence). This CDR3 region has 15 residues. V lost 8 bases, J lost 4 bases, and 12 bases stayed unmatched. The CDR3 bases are TGTGCCAGAAGCAACCACAGGGGGCAGGCAGAGACCCAGTACTTC. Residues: CARSNHRGQAETQYF.

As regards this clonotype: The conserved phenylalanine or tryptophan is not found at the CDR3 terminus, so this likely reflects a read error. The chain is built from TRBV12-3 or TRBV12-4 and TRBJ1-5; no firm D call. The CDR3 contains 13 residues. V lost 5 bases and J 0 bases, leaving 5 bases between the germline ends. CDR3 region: CASSLRSNQPQHL. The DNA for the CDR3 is TGTGCCAGCAGTCTACGTAGCAATCAGCCCCAGCATCTT.

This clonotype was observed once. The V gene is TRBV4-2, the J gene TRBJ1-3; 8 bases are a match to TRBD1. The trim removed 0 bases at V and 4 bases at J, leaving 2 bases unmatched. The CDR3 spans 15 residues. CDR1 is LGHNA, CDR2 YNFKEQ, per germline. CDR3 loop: CASSQEDRVGNTIYF. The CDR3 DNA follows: TGTGCCAGCAGCCAAGAGGACAGGGTAGGAAACACCATATATTTT.

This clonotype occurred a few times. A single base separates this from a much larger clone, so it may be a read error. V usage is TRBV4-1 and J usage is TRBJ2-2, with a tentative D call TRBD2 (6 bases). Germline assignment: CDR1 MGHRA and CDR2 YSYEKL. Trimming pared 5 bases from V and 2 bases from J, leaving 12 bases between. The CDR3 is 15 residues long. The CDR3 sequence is CASSLREVNTGELFF. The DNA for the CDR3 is TGCGCCAGCAGCTTAAGGGAGGTTAACACCGGGGAGCTGTTTTTT.

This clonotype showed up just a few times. CDR3 nucleotides: TGTGCCAGCAGCTTGAGGGGGCGCGTGGGCGCTTTCTTT. As protein: CASSLRGRVGAFF. This chain joins TRBV5-8 and TRBJ1-1, with TRBD1 matching 7 bases. Germline CDR1 is SGHTS and CDR2 is YDEGEE. The trim removed 1 base at V and 11 bases at J, leaving 8 bases unmatched. The CDR3 has 13 amino acids.

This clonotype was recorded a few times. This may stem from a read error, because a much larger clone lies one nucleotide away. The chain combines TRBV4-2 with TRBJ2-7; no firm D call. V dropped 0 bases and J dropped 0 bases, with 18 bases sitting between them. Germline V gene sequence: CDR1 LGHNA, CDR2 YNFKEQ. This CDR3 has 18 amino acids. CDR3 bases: TGTGCCAGCAGCCAAGATCGGCTAACGCTAACACTCTCCTACGAGCAGTACTTC. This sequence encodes CASSQDRLTLTLSYEQYF.

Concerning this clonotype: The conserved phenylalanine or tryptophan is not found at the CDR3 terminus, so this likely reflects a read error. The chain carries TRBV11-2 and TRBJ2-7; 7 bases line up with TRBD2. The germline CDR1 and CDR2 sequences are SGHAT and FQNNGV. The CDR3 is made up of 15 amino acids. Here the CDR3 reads CTSSPWASGSYGQYL. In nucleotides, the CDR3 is TGTACCAGCAGCCCTTGGGCTAGCGGTTCCTACGGGCAGTACTTG.